This T cell receptor (beta chain) comes out of a study of control samples from healthy donors and cancer patients. Looked up from germline, CDR1 is LGHNT and CDR2 is FRNRAP. Trimming took off 3 bases at V and 4 bases at J, with 13 bases between the two ends. The CDR3 is 16 residues long. The repertoire was sequenced with immunoSEQ multiplex PCR; TCRdb's copy has only in-frame clones and lacks some. The sample holds 150,000 to 200,000 clones, 92% seen once. The sample comprised blood. The receptor's source is a woman in her twenties or thirties in good health. The J gene is TRBJ1-6, the V gene TRBV12-5; tentative D call: TRBD1 (6 bases). The CDR3 sequence: CASGLMTGPYNSPLHF. For the CDR3, the DNA is TGTGCTAGTGGTTTAATGACAGGACCATATAATTCACCCCTCCACTTT. The full variable domain, rest sourced from reference TRBV12-5 and TRBJ1-6, is DARVTQTPRHKVTEMGQEVTMRCQPILGHNTVFWYRQTMMQGLELLAYFRNRAPLDDSGMPKDRFSAEMPDATLATLKIQPSEPRDSAVYFCASGLMTGPYNSPLHFGNGTRLTVT.